These 22 T cell receptor beta chains originate from one sample sequenced in a study of molecular identifiers for immune sequencing clone quantification. In TCRdb, the PCR reads were re-called with MiXCR into one record per CDR3 protein. Of roughly 320,000 distinct CDR3 sequences listed, roughly 24% are singletons. Sequenced: naive CD8+ T cells from blood, with Jurkat cell RNA spiked in. Sample subset: FACS-sorted CD8+CD4-CCR7+CD45RA+ naive T cells. Receptors were obtained from a human donor in good health. Some libraries in this study had Jurkat cell RNA spiked in.

As for this clonotype: This sequence may be a read error, since a much larger clone differs from it by one base. The genes are TRBV7-2 and TRBJ2-3, with TRBD2 as a possible D gene (6 bases). Germline V lookup: CDR1 SGHTA, CDR2 FQGNSA. This CDR3 is built from 15 residues. This CDR3 reads CASSLVGLGTATQYF. Here the CDR3 DNA reads TGTGCCAGCAGCTTAGTGGGACTCGGCACAGCTACGCAGTATTTT. Full variable domain (remainder filled in from reference TRBV7-2 and TRBJ2-3): GAGVSQSPSNKVTEKGKDVELRCDPISGHTALYWYRQSLGQGLEFLIYFQGNSAPDKSGLPSDRFSAERTGGSVSTLTIQRTQQEDSAVYLCASSLVGLGTATQYFGPGTRLTVL.

This clonotype has a count of ten or more. The gene calls are TRBV7-8 and TRBJ2-7; D is uncertain. CDR3 length: 14 residues. V lost 5 bases and J lost 0, with 11 bases in between. Germline V lookup: CDR1 SGHVS, CDR2 FQNEAQ. CDR3 sequence reads: CASSRDGPSYEQYF. The CDR3 DNA reads as TGTGCCAGCAGCCGAGACGGCCCCTCCTACGAGCAGTACTTC.

In its sample, this clonotype was seen a few times. V and J are TRBV6-1 and TRBJ1-2; no clear D gene. The V end was cut by 6 bases, the J end by 8 bases, with 13 bases between. This CDR3 contains 12 residues. Germline V gene data show CDR1 as MNHNS and CDR2 as SASEGT. The CDR3 nucleotides read TGTGCCAGCAGAGTTCTGGTAGAGGGCTACACCTTC. This translates into CASRVLVEGYTF.

A few counts support this clonotype. J is TRBJ2-1 and V is TRBV6-5; TRBD2 is a possible D gene (5 bases). CDR1 is MNHEY and CDR2 is SVGAGI in the germline V gene. The CDR3 has 12 amino acids. The V end lost 4 bases, the J end lost 5 bases, and 6 bases lay between the germline ends. The DNA for the CDR3 is TGTGCCAGCAGTTCGGGAAACAATGAGCAGTTCTTC. It codes for CASSSGNNEQFF.

This clonotype has a handful of counts. This rearrangement joins TRBV5-4 to TRBJ2-1; D perhaps matches TRBD1 (6 bases). The V end was cut by 0 bases, the J end by 8 bases, with 15 bases between. Germline V CDR1 and CDR2: SGHNT, YYREEE (reference sequence). The CDR3 is 15 amino acids. The CDR3 DNA reads TGTGCCAGCAGCTTGGTAACAGGGTATGGGGATGAGCAGTTCTTC. This translates into CASSLVTGYGDEQFF.

This clonotype was observed at least ten times. This rearrangement joins TRBV7-9 to TRBJ1-1, with a tentative D call TRBD1 (5 bases). The V end lost 5 bases, the J end lost 0 bases, and 13 bases lay between the germline ends. The CDR3 is 15 amino acids. CDR1 is SEHNR and CDR2 is FQNEAQ in the germline V gene (reference sequence). CDR3 coding DNA: TGTGCCAGCAGCCCCAGGGAAGTCATGAACACTGAAGCTTTCTTT. Its protein is CASSPREVMNTEAFF.

Of note for this clonotype: A much larger clone is a single base away; this may be a read error. The V gene is TRBV7-6, the J gene TRBJ2-3, with TRBD2 matching 7 bases. The CDR3 consists of 16 residues. Germline CDR1 is SGHVS and CDR2 is FNYEAQ. The V gene end was trimmed by 1 base and the J gene end by 2 bases; junction bases not matched to a gene: 6. This CDR3 is CASSLVGGGNTDTQYF. The CDR3 DNA follows: TGTGCCAGCAGCTTAGTCGGCGGGGGAAACACAGATACGCAGTATTTT.

This chain joins TRBV6-5 and TRBJ1-2; D is possibly TRBD1 (6 bases). CDR3 length equals 16 residues. Germline V CDR1 and CDR2: MNHEY, SVGAGI. With 4 bases removed from V and 3 bases from J, the gap between germline ends came to 18 bases. The CDR3 DNA reads TGTGCCAGCAGTTCCACAGGGTCCCTGGCCTACTATGGCTACACCTTC. It translates to CASSSTGSLAYYGYTF.

The sample holds many counts of this clonotype. The chain is built from TRBV20-1 and TRBJ2-1; D ambiguous. The CDR3 is 15 residues long. V was pared by 6 bases and J by 0 bases, with 15 bases between. Germline CDR1 reads DFQATT; CDR2 reads SNEGSKA (reference sequence). CDR3 DNA sequence: TGCAGTGCCCCTGCGACCCTTTCCTCCTACAATGAGCAGTTCTTC. Its protein product is CSAPATLSSYNEQFF.

This clonotype has ten or more counts. The genes are TRBV20-1 and TRBJ2-7, with 9 bases fitting TRBD1. This CDR3 has 13 residues. V lost 5 bases and J lost 3; bases outside the gene matches: 5. The germline V gene encodes CDR1 DFQATT and CDR2 SNEGSKA (reference sequence). In DNA, the CDR3 is TGCAGTGCTCGGACAGGGGAAGACTACGAGCAGTACTTC. Amino acid sequence: CSARTGEDYEQYF.

Notes on this clonotype: Just one base apart from a much larger clone, this may be a read error. This chain joins TRBV6-5 and TRBJ2-5, with D perhaps given as TRBD1 or TRBD2 (5 bases each). Germline CDR1 is MNHEY and CDR2 is SVGAGI. V lost 8 bases, J lost 3 bases, and 22 bases lay in between. The CDR3 has 16 amino acids. CDR3 nucleotide sequence: TGTGCCAGCCACAACCCGGGACGGACAAACGAAGAGACCCAGTACTTC. It translates to CASHNPGRTNEETQYF.

To note about this clonotype: This may come from a read error, since a much larger clone is one base off. The chain combines TRBV2 with TRBJ2-3, with a possible D match to TRBD2 (6 bases). The germline V gene has CDR1 SNHLY and CDR2 FYNNEI. The CDR3 totals 15 residues. The V and J ends lost 1 base and 10 bases respectively, with 18 bases between them. DNA of the CDR3: TGTGCCAGCAGTGAAGGGCAGACTAGACCGCTACCGCAGTATTTT. Amino acids: CASSEGQTRPLPQYF.

On this clonotype itself: This may be a read error, as it is one base from a much larger clone. The V call is TRBV7-6, the J call TRBJ2-2, with a possible D match to TRBD1 (6 bases). CDR1 is SGHVS and CDR2 is FNYEAQ in the germline V gene. CDR3 length: 15 amino acids. The CDR3 sequence is CAGSSRTDVAGELFF. CDR3 bases: TGTGCCGGCAGCTCACGGACAGACGTCGCCGGGGAGCTGTTTTTT. Full variable domain (rest looked up from reference TRBV7-6 and TRBJ2-2): GAGVSQSPRYKVTKRGQDVALRCDPISGHVSLYWYRQALGQGPEFLTYFNYEAQQDKSGLPNDRFSAERPEGSISTLTIQRTEQRDSAMYRCAGSSRTDVAGELFFGEGSRLTVL.

This clonotype has a handful of counts. Here the CDR3 DNA reads TGTGCCAGCAGGCGACAGTACACCACAGATACGCAGTATTTT. It translates to CASRRQYTTDTQYF. The rearrangement joins TRBV6-5 to TRBJ2-3; perhaps TRBD1 as D (5 bases). The CDR3 contains 14 residues. Looked up from germline, CDR1 is MNHEY and CDR2 is SVGAGI. V was clipped by 6 bases and J by 2 bases, with 12 bases between them.

Points on this clonotype: One end of the junction is discordant with germline, which a read error may explain. CDR3 amino acids: CSSRGGGTEALF. CDR3 sequence (DNA): TGTTCCAGCAGGGGGGGTGGTACTGAAGCTTTATTT. The chain links TRBV6-6 to TRBJ1-1; TRBD1 matches 7 bases. Germline CDR1 MNHNY, CDR2 SVGAGI (reference sequence). The length of the CDR3 is 12 residues.

This clonotype was counted ten times or more. This sequence joins TRBV6-5 and TRBJ2-1; D is tentatively TRBD1 or TRBD2 (5 bases each). The CDR3 totals 12 residues. Trimming took 4 bases from V and 9 from J, leaving 10 bases between them. Germline lookup yields CDR1 MNHEY and CDR2 SVGAGI. The CDR3 here is CASSSTGGEQFF. CDR3 coding DNA: TGTGCCAGCAGTTCGACTGGGGGTGAGCAGTTCTTC.

This clonotype was detected many times. This chain uses TRBV5-6 with TRBJ2-7, with D possibly being TRBD1 (5 bases). The V and J ends lost 0 bases and 3 bases respectively, with 13 bases between them. The length of the CDR3 is 15 residues. The V gene's germline CDR1 is SGHDT and CDR2 YYEEEE. The CDR3 protein is CASSLEAGNRYEQYF. As DNA, the CDR3 is TGTGCCAGCAGCTTGGAGGCAGGGAATCGCTACGAGCAGTACTTC.

This clonotype was recorded at least ten times. The chain links TRBV7-9 to TRBJ2-5; TRBD2 might be the D (7 bases). V was cut by 6 bases and J by 5 bases, with 13 bases left in between. The CDR3 spans 13 residues. CDR1 and CDR2 (germline): SEHNR, FQNEAQ (reference sequence). CDR3 sequence reads: CASRGGLQETQYF. The CDR3 region has the DNA TGTGCCAGCAGGGGGGGGCTCCAGGAGACCCAGTACTTC.

This clonotype was found many times. The V and J genes are TRBV29-1 and TRBJ2-7; possible D gene TRBD2, 6 bases. The V end lost 4 bases, the J end lost 2 bases, and 15 bases lay between the germline ends. Germline V gene lookup returns CDR1 SQVTM and CDR2 ANQGSEA. The CDR3 runs to 14 residues. CDR3 sequence (DNA): TGCAGCGTTGCCCTCCCTGGGAGGACCTACGAGCAGTACTTC. Translation: CSVALPGRTYEQYF.

This clonotype was found many times. The chain carries TRBV20-1 and TRBJ2-3; possibly TRBD1 or TRBD2 for D (5 bases each). This CDR3 is 13 amino acids long. The V gene's germline CDR1 is DFQATT and CDR2 SNEGSKA (reference sequence). Trimming took 3 bases from V and 0 from J, leaving 7 bases between them. CDR3 DNA sequence: TGCAGTGCTAGCCGGGGCAGCACAGATACGCAGTATTTT. Protein sequence: CSASRGSTDTQYF.

This clonotype was seen only a few times. This chain connects TRBV5-1 to TRBJ2-3; 7 bases line up with TRBD2. This CDR3 has 16 residues. The ends lost 1 base at V and 2 bases at J; junction bases unmatched: 7. Germline CDR1 and CDR2: SGHRS and YFSETQ. CDR3 nucleotides: TGCGCCAGCAGCTTGCTTGGGGGGGACTACACAGATACGCAGTATTTT. Amino acids: CASSLLGGDYTDTQYF.

The chain has TRBV19 and TRBJ2-5; the D is unclear. Trimming removed 4 bases from V and 4 bases from J, with 4 bases in between. CDR3 length equals 11 residues. Germline loops: CDR1 LNHDA, CDR2 SQIVND (reference sequence). Written as DNA, the CDR3 is TGTGCCAGTAGTACCACAGAGACCCAGTACTTC. It translates to CASSTTETQYF.